A single TCR beta chain is shown here with its context. The clone's antigen remains unknown. No base qualities exist here, and no much larger clone lies one base off it. TCRbeta CDR3 regions were amplified from genomic DNA using the immunoSEQ Assay, a bias-controlled multiplex PCR. As for the authors' bioinformatics: Within the assay, amplification of reference gene primers was used to estimate how many nucleated cells each sample contained. Sequence reads were collapsed and filtered to measure the absolute abundance of every unique TCRbeta CDR3 rearrangement. For each sample, productive Simpson clonality was calculated by taking the square root of Simpson's diversity index across productive rearrangements. TCRdb retrieved this table from immuneACCESS and kept in-frame rearrangements only. Not all clones are present; in checked studies, unresolved V genes account for under half, and no reason is known for the remainder. V and J calls and clone size follow that table, whereas D and trimming were derived from the DNA. Within this sample are 400,000 or so clones, with approximately 89% of them counted one time only. The biggest ten clones account for about 1.9% of the sample.

This sample stems from a study of blood T cell repertoires in COVID-19 (dated by TCRdb to the early 2020s). Study-level background: Recovered participants in ImmuneRACE Cohort 3 were defined as having two consecutive negative NP/OP PCR tests, clearance from a healthcare professional, or resolution of symptoms. Samples from collaborators originated in the United States, Italy and Spain and spanned both the acute and convalescent phases of COVID-19. The prospective study material was composed of cDNA or gDNA derived from T cells, B-cell-depleted T cells, or PBMCs. Deeply sampled blood TCRbeta repertoires from subjects exposed to, actively infected with, or recovered from COVID-19 were included in the dataset. The repertoires were made available in a free public database intended to serve as a resource for research on the immune response to SARS-CoV-2. The samples were drawn from the first 160 participants of the ongoing ImmuneRACE study and from over 950 subjects provided by 6 global collaborators. A de-identified subject ID, COVID-19 status, age in years and sex were almost always included in the sample metadata. Where HLA class I and class II types were available, the types were taken from metadata supplied by the sample provider, not from assay-based typing.

Broad study findings and their caveats: The quantity of clinical and demographic metadata differed by source and by participant and was supplied without curation.

In the prospective study, participants were 18 to 89 years old, resided in under 30 geographic areas of the United States, and were enrolled through a virtual design. Cohort assignment in the prospective study relied on participant-reported clinical history from a screening survey and a study questionnaire. Mobile phlebotomists in the prospective study collected whole blood, serum and a nasopharyngeal or oropharyngeal swab from every participant. Additional blood draws and questionnaires over an approximately two-month period could optionally be provided by prospective study participants. Before DNA extraction, prospective study blood samples were shipped either frozen or at room temperature. Cut back by 6 bases and 0 bases, the V and J ends lie 9 bases apart. The CDR3 starts with the cysteine, ends with the phenylalanine, and has 13 residues. Only CDR3 DNA is held: 39 bases, read in frame from base 1. The germline V gene (reference sequence) gives CDR1 as MNHEY and CDR2 as SMNVEV.

The sequence links TRBV27 to TRBJ2-7; the D gene cannot be named for sure. The sample taken for sequencing was PBMCs or T cells enriched from blood (not recorded which). The sequence derives from a man aged 35 to 55 in a cohort exposed to, infected with or recovered from COVID-19 (not recorded which). The nucleotides are TGTGCCAGCAGCCTGTTCGTCTCCTACGAGCAGTACTTC. Its protein is CASSLFVSYEQYF.